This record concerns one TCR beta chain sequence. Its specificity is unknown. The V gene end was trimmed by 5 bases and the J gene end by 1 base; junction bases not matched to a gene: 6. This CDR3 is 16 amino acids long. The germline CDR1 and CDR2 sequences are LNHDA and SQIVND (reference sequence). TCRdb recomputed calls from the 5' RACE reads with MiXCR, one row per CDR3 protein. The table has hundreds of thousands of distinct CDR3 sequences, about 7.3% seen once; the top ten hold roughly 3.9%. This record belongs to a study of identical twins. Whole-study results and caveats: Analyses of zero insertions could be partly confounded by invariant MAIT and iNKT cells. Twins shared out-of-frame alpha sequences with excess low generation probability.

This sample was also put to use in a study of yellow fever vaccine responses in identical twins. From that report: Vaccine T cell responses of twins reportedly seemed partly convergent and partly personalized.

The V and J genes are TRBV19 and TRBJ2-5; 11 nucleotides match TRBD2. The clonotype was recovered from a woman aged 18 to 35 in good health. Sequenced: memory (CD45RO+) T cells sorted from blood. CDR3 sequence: CASSGLAGGAQETQYF. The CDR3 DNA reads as TGTGCCAGTAGTGGGCTAGCGGGAGGCGCCCAAGAGACCCAGTACTTC. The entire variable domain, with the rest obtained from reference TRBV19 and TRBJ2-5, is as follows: DGGITQSPKYLFRKEGQNVTLSCEQNLNHDAMYWYRQDPGQGLRLIYYSQIVNDFQKGDIAEGYSVSREKKESFPLTVTSAQKNPTAFYLCASSGLAGGAQETQYFGPGTRLLVL.